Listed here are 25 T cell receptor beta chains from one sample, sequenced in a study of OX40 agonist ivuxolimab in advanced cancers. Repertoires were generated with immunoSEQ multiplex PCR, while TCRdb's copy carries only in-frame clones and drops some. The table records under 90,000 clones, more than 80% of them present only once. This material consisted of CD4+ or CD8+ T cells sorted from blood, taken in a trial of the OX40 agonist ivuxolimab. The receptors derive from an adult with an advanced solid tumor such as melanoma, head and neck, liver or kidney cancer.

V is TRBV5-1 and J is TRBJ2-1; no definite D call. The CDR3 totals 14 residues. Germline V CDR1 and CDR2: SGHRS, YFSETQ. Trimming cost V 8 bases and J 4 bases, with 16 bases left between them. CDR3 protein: CASTMMDEYNEQFF. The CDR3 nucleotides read TGCGCCAGTACAATGATGGACGAGTACAATGAGCAGTTCTTC. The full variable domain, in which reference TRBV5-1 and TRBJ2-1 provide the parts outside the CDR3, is KAGVTQTPRYLIKTRGQQVTLSCSPISGHRSVSWYQQTPGQGLQFLFEYFSETQRNKGNFPGRFSGRQFSNSRSEMNVSTLELGDSALYLCASTMMDEYNEQFFGPGTRLTVL.

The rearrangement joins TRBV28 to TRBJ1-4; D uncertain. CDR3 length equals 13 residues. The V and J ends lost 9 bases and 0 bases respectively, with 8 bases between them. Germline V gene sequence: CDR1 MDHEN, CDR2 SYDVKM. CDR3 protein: CASSPATNEKLFF. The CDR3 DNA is TGTGCCAGTTCCCCTGCAACTAATGAAAAACTGTTTTTT.

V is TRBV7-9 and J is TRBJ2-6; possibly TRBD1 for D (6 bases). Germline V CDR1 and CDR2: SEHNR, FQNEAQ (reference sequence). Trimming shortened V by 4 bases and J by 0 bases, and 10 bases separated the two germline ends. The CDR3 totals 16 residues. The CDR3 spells CASSYTGSSGANVLTF. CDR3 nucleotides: TGTGCCAGCAGCTACACAGGGTCCTCTGGGGCCAACGTCCTGACTTTC.

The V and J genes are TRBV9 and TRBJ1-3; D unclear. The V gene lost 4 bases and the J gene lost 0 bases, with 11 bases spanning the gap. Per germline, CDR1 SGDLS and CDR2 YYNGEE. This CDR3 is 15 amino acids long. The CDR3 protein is CASSPPQASGNTIYF. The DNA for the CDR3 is TGTGCCAGCAGCCCCCCGCAAGCCTCTGGAAACACCATATATTTT.

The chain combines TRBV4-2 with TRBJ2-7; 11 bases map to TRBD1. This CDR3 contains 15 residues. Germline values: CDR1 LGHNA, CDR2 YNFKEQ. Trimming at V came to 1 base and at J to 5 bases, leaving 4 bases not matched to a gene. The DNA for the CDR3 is TGTGCCAGCAGCCAAGTCGGGGGACAGGGGGACGAGCAGTACTTC. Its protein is CASSQVGGQGDEQYF.

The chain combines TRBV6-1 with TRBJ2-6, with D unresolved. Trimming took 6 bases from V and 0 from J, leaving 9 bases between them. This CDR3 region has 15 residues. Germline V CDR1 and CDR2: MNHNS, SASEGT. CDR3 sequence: CASSVRYSGANVLTF. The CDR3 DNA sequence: TGTGCCAGCAGCGTGAGGTACTCTGGGGCCAACGTCCTGACTTTC.

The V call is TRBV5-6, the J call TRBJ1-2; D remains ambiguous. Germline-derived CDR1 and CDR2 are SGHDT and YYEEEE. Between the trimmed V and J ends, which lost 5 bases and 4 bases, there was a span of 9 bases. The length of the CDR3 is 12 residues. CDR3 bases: TGTGCCAGCAGTCCTCTAGGCTATGGCTACACCTTC. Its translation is CASSPLGYGYTF.

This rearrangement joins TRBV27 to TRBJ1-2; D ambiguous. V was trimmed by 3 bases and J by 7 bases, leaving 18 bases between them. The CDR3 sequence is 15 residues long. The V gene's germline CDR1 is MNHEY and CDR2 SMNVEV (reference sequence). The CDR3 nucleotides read TGTGCCAGCAGTTTTTCCCCGCTCCTGCTGGGTGGCTACACCTTC. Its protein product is CASSFSPLLLGGYTF.

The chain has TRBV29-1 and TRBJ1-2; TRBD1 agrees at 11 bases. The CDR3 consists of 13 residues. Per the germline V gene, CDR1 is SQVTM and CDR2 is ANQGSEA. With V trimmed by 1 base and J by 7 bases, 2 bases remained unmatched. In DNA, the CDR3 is TGCAGCGTTGAAGTTGGGACAGGGGGTGGCTACACCTTC. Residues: CSVEVGTGGGYTF.

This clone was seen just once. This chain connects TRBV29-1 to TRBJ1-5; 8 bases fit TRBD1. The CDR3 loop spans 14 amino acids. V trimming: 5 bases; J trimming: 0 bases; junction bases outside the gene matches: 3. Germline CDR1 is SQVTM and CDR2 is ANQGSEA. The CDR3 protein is CSVWTGYSNQPQHF. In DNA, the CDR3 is TGCAGCGTTTGGACAGGGTATAGCAATCAGCCCCAGCATTTT. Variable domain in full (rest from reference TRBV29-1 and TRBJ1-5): SAVISQKPSRDICQRGTSLTIQCQVDSQVTMMFWYRQQPGQSLTLIATANQGSEATYESGFVIDKFPISRPNLTFSTLTVSNMSPEDSSIYLCSVWTGYSNQPQHFGDGTRLSIL.

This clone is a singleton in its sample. The CDR3 is CASSYSGGSETQYF. In nucleotides, the CDR3 is TGTGCCAGCAGTTACTCAGGGGGGTCAGAGACCCAGTACTTC. The chain employs TRBV6-6 and TRBJ2-5; perhaps D is TRBD1 or TRBD2 (6 bases each). The ends were cut back, 0 bases at V and 4 bases at J, with 9 bases in the middle. The germline CDR1 and CDR2 sequences are MNHNY and SVGAGI (reference sequence). The CDR3 extends over 14 amino acids.

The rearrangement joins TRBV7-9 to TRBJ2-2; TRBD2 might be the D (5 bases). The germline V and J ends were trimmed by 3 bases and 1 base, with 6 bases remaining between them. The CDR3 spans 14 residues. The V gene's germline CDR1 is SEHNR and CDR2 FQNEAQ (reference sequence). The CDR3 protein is CASSFAGNTGELFF. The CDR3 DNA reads TGTGCCAGCAGCTTTGCGGGGAACACCGGGGAGCTGTTTTTT.

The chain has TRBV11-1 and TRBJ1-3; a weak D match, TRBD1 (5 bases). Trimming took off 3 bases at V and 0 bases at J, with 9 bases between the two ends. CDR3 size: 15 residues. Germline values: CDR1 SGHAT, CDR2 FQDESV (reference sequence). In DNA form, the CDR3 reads TGTGCCAGCAGCTTCGTAGGGGTCTCTGGAAACACCATATATTTT. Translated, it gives CASSFVGVSGNTIYF.

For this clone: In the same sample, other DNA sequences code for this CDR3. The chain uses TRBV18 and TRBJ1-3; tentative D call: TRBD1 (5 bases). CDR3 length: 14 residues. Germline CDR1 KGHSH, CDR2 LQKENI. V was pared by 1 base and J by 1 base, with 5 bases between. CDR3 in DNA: TGTGCCAGCTCACCACAGGGGTCTGGAAACACCATATATTTT. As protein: CASSPQGSGNTIYF.

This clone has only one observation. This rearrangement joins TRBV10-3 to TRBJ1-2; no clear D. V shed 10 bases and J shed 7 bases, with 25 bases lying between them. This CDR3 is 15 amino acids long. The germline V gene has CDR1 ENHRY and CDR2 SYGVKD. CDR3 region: CATLCWEETGCGYTF. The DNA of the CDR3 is TGTGCCACCCTCTGTTGGGAAGAGACGGGCTGTGGCTACACCTTC.

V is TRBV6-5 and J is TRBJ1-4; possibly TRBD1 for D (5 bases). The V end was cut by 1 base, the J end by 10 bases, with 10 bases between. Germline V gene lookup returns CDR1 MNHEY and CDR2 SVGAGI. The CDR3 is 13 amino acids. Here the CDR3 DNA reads TGTGCCAGCAGTTACTGGGACGGTGCAAAACTGTTTTTT. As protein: CASSYWDGAKLFF.

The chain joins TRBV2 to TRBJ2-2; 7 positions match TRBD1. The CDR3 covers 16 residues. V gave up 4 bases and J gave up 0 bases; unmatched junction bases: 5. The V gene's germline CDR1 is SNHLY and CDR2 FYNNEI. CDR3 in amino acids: CASSGRQGANTGELFF. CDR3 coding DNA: TGTGCCAGCAGTGGAAGACAGGGCGCGAACACCGGGGAGCTGTTTTTT.

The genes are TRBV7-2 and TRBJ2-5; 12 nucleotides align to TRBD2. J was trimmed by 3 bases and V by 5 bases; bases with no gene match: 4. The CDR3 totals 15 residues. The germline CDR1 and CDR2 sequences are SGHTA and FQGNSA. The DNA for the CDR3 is TGTGCCAGCAGCCCCCGGACTAGCGGGGAAGAGACCCAGTACTTC. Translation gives CASSPRTSGEETQYF.

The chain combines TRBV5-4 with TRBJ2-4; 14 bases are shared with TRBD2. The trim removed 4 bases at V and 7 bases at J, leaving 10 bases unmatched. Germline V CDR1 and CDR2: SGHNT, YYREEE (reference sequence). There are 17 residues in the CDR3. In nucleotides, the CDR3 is TGTGCCAGCAGCCCGCGACTAGCGGGAGGGCCGGGGAACATTCAGTACTTC. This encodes CASSPRLAGGPGNIQYF.

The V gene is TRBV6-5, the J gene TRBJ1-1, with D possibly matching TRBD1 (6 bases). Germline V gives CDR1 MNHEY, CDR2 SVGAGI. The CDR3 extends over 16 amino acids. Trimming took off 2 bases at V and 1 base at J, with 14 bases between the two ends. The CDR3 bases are TGTGCCAGCAGTTACGTTGCAGGGGTCGGGAACACTGAAGCTTTCTTT. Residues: CASSYVAGVGNTEAFF.

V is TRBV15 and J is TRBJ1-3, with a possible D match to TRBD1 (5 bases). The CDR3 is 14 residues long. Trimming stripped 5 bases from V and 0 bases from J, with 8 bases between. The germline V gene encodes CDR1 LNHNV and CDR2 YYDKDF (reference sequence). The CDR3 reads CATSGGSSGNTIYF. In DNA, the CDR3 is TGTGCCACCAGCGGGGGTAGCTCTGGAAACACCATATATTTT.

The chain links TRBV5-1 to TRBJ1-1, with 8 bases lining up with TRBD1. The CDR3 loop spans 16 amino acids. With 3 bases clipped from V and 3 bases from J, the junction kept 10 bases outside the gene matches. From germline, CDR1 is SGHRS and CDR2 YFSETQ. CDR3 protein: CASSSTGGLWDTEAFF. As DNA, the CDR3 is TGCGCCAGCAGCTCCACAGGGGGTCTGTGGGACACTGAAGCTTTCTTT.

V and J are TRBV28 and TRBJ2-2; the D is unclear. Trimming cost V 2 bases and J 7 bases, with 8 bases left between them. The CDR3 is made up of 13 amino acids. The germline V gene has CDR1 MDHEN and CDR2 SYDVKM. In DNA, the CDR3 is TGTGCCAGCAGTTTAGATAAATACGGGGAGCTGTTTTTT. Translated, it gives CASSLDKYGELFF.

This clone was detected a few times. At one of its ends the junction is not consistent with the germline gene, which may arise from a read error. The CDR3 DNA sequence: TGTGCCACCAGCAGAGATCAAGGGACCCAGTACTTC. This codes for CATSRDQGTQYF. V and J are TRBV15 and TRBJ2-5; no clear D gene. Germline assignment: CDR1 LNHNV and CDR2 YYDKDF (reference sequence). The CDR3 is 12 residues long.

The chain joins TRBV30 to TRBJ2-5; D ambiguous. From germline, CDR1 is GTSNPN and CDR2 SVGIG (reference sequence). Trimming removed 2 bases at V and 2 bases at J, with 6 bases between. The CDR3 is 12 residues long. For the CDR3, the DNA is TGTGCCTGGAGTCTCGTTCAAGAGACCCAGTACTTC. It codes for CAWSLVQETQYF.